What follows are 13 T cell receptor beta chains derived from one specimen sequenced in a study of T cell responses to AZD1222 COVID-19 vaccine. TCRdb's copy holds only in-frame clones and misses some; the assay was immunoSEQ multiplex PCR. The table shows some 110,000 clones, with roughly 91% occurring only once. The sequencing here drew on peripheral blood, taken on day 0 of AZD1222 vaccination. The receptors here all came from an adult in good health.

The V call is TRBV5-1, the J call TRBJ2-5; TRBD2 matches 10 bases. CDR1 is SGHRS and CDR2 is YFSETQ in the germline V gene. The ends lost 0 bases at V and 4 bases at J; junction bases unmatched: 3. CDR3 length: 15 residues. CDR3 protein: CASSLASGSGETQYF. CDR3 in DNA: TGCGCCAGCAGCTTGGCTAGCGGGAGTGGAGAGACCCAGTACTTC.

CDR3 nucleotides: TGTGCCACGAGAGCTGAAAGCTACGAGCAGTACTTC. Protein sequence: CATRAESYEQYF. The V call is TRBV10-3, the J call TRBJ2-7; the D is unclear. This CDR3 region has 12 residues. Germline V gene data show CDR1 as ENHRY and CDR2 as SYGVKD. V shed 10 bases and J shed 3 bases, with 13 bases lying between them.

The chain links TRBV25-1 to TRBJ2-3, with D perhaps TRBD2 (6 bases). V was pared by 6 bases and J by 5 bases, with 6 bases between. The CDR3 is 11 residues long. Per the germline V gene, CDR1 is MGHDK and CDR2 is SYGVNS. As DNA, the CDR3 is TGTGCCAGCAGAGCGGGAGATACGCAGTATTTT. Its protein is CASRAGDTQYF.

For this clone: Additional DNA sequences in this sample encode the identical CDR3. This chain joins TRBV9 and TRBJ2-3; D ambiguous. Trimming took off 2 bases at V and 3 bases at J, with 4 bases between the two ends. The CDR3 sequence is 12 residues long. Germline-derived CDR1 and CDR2 are SGDLS and YYNGEE. In DNA, the CDR3 is TGTGCCAGCAGCGTGGCGACAGATACGCAGTATTTT. Encoded protein: CASSVATDTQYF. The whole variable domain, remainder taken from reference TRBV9 and TRBJ2-3, is DSGVTQTPKHLITATGQRVTLRCSPRSGDLSVYWYQQSLDQGLQFLIQYYNGEERAKGNILERFSAQQFPDLHSELNLSSLELGDSALYFCASSVATDTQYFGPGTRLTVL.

The CDR3 spells CASSLASYEQYF. The CDR3 DNA follows: TGTGCCAGCAGCTTGGCCTCCTACGAGCAGTACTTC. V is TRBV5-5 and J is TRBJ2-7, with D hard to call. Trimming left V 0 bases short and J 0 bases short, with 1 base between. This CDR3 contains 12 residues. Germline V CDR1 and CDR2: SGHKS, YYEKEE (reference sequence).

The sample holds one count of this clone. CDR3 sequence reads: CASSQDRGDHSNQPQHF. CDR3 DNA: TGTGCCAGCAGCCAAGATCGGGGGGACCATAGCAATCAGCCCCAGCATTTT. V is TRBV3-1 (or the pseudogene TRBV3-2) and J is TRBJ1-5; D is possibly TRBD1 (5 bases). From germline, CDR1 is LGHDT and CDR2 YNNKEL (reference sequence). V was pared by 0 bases and J by 0 bases, with 12 bases between. The CDR3 extends over 17 amino acids.

The gene calls are TRBV27 and TRBJ2-7; TRBD1 agrees at 7 bases. The CDR3 runs 11 residues. The V and J ends lost 5 bases and 11 bases, in that order; junction bases with no gene match: 6. Germline V lookup: CDR1 MNHEY, CDR2 SMNVEV (reference sequence). The CDR3 DNA follows: TGTGCCAGCAGTCTGACAGGGAAGGAGTACTTC. Its protein is CASSLTGKEYF.

The chain uses TRBV2 and TRBJ2-1; TRBD2 aligns across 8 bases. This CDR3 is 14 amino acids long. V was clipped by 7 bases and J by 6 bases; unmatched bases: 8. CDR1 SNHLY and CDR2 FYNNEI come from the germline V gene. CDR3 in DNA: TGTGCCAGCATACTCGCGCTAGCGGGCAATGAGCAGTTCTTC. As protein: CASILALAGNEQFF.

The V call is TRBV29-1, the J call TRBJ2-5, with D maybe TRBD1 (6 bases). Germline values: CDR1 SQVTM, CDR2 ANQGSEA. V was trimmed by 4 bases and J by 4 bases, leaving 13 bases between them. This CDR3 contains 13 residues. Here the CDR3 DNA reads TGCAGCGTTGCCTCGGTGGGGGCAGAGACCCAGTACTTC. The encoded protein is CSVASVGAETQYF.

The chain carries TRBV19 and TRBJ1-3, with D possibly being TRBD1 (5 bases). Germline CDR1 and CDR2: LNHDA and SQIVND (reference sequence). The CDR3 covers 14 residues. Trimming removed 9 bases at V and 1 base at J, with 13 bases between. CDR3 DNA: TGTGCCAGCCGGCCAGGGAGGTCTGGAAACACCATATATTTT. Its translation: CASRPGRSGNTIYF.

The chain has TRBV7-9 and TRBJ2-1, with TRBD2 identical over 8 bases. Germline V gene lookup returns CDR1 SEHNR and CDR2 FQNEAQ (reference sequence). This CDR3 is built from 15 residues. J lost 6 bases, V lost 0 bases, and 4 bases had no gene match. CDR3 loop: CASSLATGGVNEQFF. The CDR3 DNA is TGTGCCAGCAGCTTAGCGACGGGAGGGGTCAATGAGCAGTTCTTC. The whole variable domain, remainder taken from reference TRBV7-9 and TRBJ2-1, is DTGVSQNPRHKITKRGQNVTFRCDPISEHNRLYWYRQTLGQGPEFLTYFQNEAQLEKSRLLSDRFSAERPKGSFSTLEIQRTEQGDSAMYLCASSLATGGVNEQFFGPGTRLTVL.

The chain combines TRBV18 with TRBJ2-7; tentatively, D is TRBD1 (5 bases). The CDR3 runs to 14 residues. Germline-derived CDR1 and CDR2 are KGHSH and LQKENI. V lost 3 bases and J lost 2, with 11 bases in between. DNA for the CDR3: TGTGCCAGCTCACCTTCAGGGTTTCCCTACGAGCAGTACTTC. This gives the protein CASSPSGFPYEQYF.

In DNA form, the CDR3 reads TGTGCCAGTAGTGTCCGGGAAGACAATGAGCAGTTCTTC. Protein product: CASSVREDNEQFF. The genes are TRBV19 and TRBJ2-1; weak D call: TRBD2 (5 bases). The germline gives CDR1 LNHDA, CDR2 SQIVND (reference sequence). The CDR3 spans 13 residues. V lost 5 bases and J 5 bases, leaving 10 bases between the germline ends.